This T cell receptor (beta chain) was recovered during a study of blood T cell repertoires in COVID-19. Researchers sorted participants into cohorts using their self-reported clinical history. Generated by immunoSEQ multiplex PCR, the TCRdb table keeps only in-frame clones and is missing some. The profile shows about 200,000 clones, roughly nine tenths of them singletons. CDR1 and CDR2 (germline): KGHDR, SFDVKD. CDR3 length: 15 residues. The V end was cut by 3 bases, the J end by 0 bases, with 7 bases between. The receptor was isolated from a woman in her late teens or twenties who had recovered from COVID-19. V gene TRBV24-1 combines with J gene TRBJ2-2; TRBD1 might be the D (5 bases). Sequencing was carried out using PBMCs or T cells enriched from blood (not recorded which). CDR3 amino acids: CATSDTTANTGELFF. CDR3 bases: TGTGCCACCAGTGATACGACAGCGAACACCGGGGAGCTGTTTTTT.